Following are 7 T cell receptor beta chains from one sample sequenced in a study of CXCR3-negative and CXCR3-positive naive CD8 T cells. The study made its TRB cDNA libraries by 5' RACE, adding UMI labels. TCRdb reanalyzed the 5' RACE reads and collapses them to one entry per CDR3 protein, without DNA. This sample's table has 150,000 or so distinct CDR3 sequences. Sequenced sample: naive CXCR3- CD8+ T cells from blood. Specified subset: CD45RO-CCR7+CD27+CD95- naive CD8+ T cells lacking CXCR3 (TNR3-). The receptors come from a human donor in good health. Some clones in this sample may be carry-over from other donors' samples.

The chain combines TRBV7-6 with TRBJ2-2; TCRdb picks TRBD1, but there is no DNA to check that call. Germline V gives CDR1 SGHVS, CDR2 FNYEAQ. The CDR3 has 15 residues. The CDR3 sequence is CAGSLGTGTTGELFF.

The chain couples TRBV7-2 to TRBJ2-5; TCRdb designates TRBD1, a call that cannot be tested without DNA. This CDR3 region has 16 residues. In germline, CDR1 is SGHTA, CDR2 FQGNSA. The CDR3 protein is CASSLVNWPPAETQYF.

The chain joins TRBV5-1 to TRBJ2-7; TCRdb picks TRBD1, but there is no DNA to check that call. Germline-derived CDR1 and CDR2 are SGHRS and YFSETQ. The CDR3 covers 16 residues. The CDR3 loop is CASSLAGTGDIDEQYF. Drawing the rest from reference TRBV5-1 and TRBJ2-7, the complete variable domain is KAGVTQTPRYLIKTRGQQVTLSCSPISGHRSVSWYQQTPGQGLQFLFEYFSETQRNKGNFPGRFSGRQFSNSRSEMNVSTLELGDSALYLCASSLAGTGDIDEQYFGPGTRLTVT.

The chain recombines TRBV10-3 with TRBJ2-2; no DNA is available, so the TRBD1 call from TCRdb remains unchecked. Germline loops: CDR1 ENHRY, CDR2 SYGVKD. The CDR3 consists of 16 residues. The chain's CDR3 is CAISGTGGDISGELFF.

V and J are TRBV21-1 and TRBJ2-7; TCRdb outputs TRBD1, but without DNA this stays unchecked. TRBV21-1 is a known pseudogene. The CDR3 totals 13 residues. The CDR3 sequence is CASKGGPYYEEYF.

The rearrangement uses TRBV27 and TRBJ2-7; TCRdb lists TRBD1, though no DNA is available to test this call. This CDR3 region has 15 residues. The germline CDR1 and CDR2 sequences are MNHEY and SMNVEV (reference sequence). This CDR3 reads CASSYRGGVSYEQYF.

The chain has TRBV4-3 and TRBJ1-6. The germline gives CDR1 LGHNA, CDR2 YSLEER. The CDR3 sequence is 16 residues long. CDR3: CASSQEGGAQGWPLHF.